A single sample is the source of the 10 T cell receptor beta chains below, sequenced in a study of T cells in Graves' hyperthyroidism and ophthalmopathy. Amplification targeted TCR beta CDR3 regions from RNA transcripts. A set of HTBI primers served as the primers for a first-round RT-PCR of the TCR CDR3. TCRdb called the multiplex PCR reads again in MiXCR, with one record for every CDR3 protein. The profile covers over 700,000 distinct CDR3 sequences, with over 35% appearing a single time and about 9% taken by the ten largest. The material sequenced was blood. The receptor source for this set is a man aged 18 to 35 with Graves' hyperthyroidism.

V usage is TRBV20-1 and J usage is TRBJ2-2, with 12 bases identical to TRBD2. V trimming: 3 bases; J trimming: 5 bases; junction bases outside the gene matches: 4. Germline V gene data show CDR1 as DFQATT and CDR2 as SNEGSKA (reference sequence). This CDR3 comprises 15 residues. The CDR3 reads CSARPGTSGTGELFF. For the CDR3, the DNA is TGCAGTGCTAGGCCCGGGACTAGCGGGACCGGGGAGCTGTTTTTT.

Only one count was recorded for this clonotype. This chain joins TRBV12-3 or TRBV12-4 and TRBJ2-7, with TRBD2 matching 7 bases. This CDR3 comprises 14 residues. V was clipped by 8 bases and J by 4 bases; unmatched bases: 11. CDR3 nucleotides: TGTGCCAGCGGTACCGGACGGGGGGTGTACGAGCAGTACTTC. Translation: CASGTGRGVYEQYF.

The CDR3 nucleotides are TGTGCCATCAGTGAGTCGACTCGGGGGAGTAACACCTTC. The encoded protein is CAISESTRGSNTF. J is TRBJ1-2 and V is TRBV10-3, with D possibly matching TRBD1 (5 bases). The ends were cut back, 0 bases at V and 12 bases at J, with 14 bases in the middle. CDR1 and CDR2 from the germline V gene are ENHRY and SYGVKD. The CDR3 extends over 13 amino acids.

This clonotype showed up many times. The chain combines TRBV20-1 with TRBJ2-5; TRBD2 is a possible D gene (6 bases). CDR3 length equals 12 residues. Germline CDR1 and CDR2: DFQATT and SNEGSKA (reference sequence). V was pared by 6 bases and J by 5 bases, with 13 bases between. CDR3 nucleotide sequence: TGCAGTGCCCTGGGACTGCGGGAGACCCAGTACTTC. Protein sequence: CSALGLRETQYF.

This clonotype appeared many times. The gene calls are TRBV20-1 and TRBJ2-7, with a weak D call TRBD1 (5 bases). CDR3 length: 11 amino acids. The V gene's germline CDR1 is DFQATT and CDR2 SNEGSKA (reference sequence). V dropped 2 bases and J dropped 6 bases, with 8 bases sitting between them. CDR3 sequence reads: CSARQGIEQYF. CDR3 coding DNA: TGCAGTGCTAGACAGGGTATCGAGCAGTACTTC.

The chain carries TRBV6-1 and TRBJ1-1, with D possibly being TRBD1 (5 bases). The germline gives CDR1 MNHNS, CDR2 SASEGT. The CDR3 sequence is 14 residues long. V lost 2 bases, J lost 8 bases, and 15 bases lay in between. CDR3 DNA: TGTGCCAGCAGTGAACTACAGGAGCTCATGGAAGCTTTCTTT. This gives the protein CASSELQELMEAFF.

CDR3 in DNA: TGCGCCAGCAGCTTGGGACAGGCTTTCACCTATAATTCACCCCTCCACTTT. It yields the protein CASSLGQAFTYNSPLHF. This rearrangement joins TRBV5-1 to TRBJ1-6, with a tentative D call TRBD1 (6 bases). CDR3 length: 17 amino acids. V lost 0 bases, J lost 2 bases, and 12 bases lay in between. CDR1 and CDR2 from the germline V gene are SGHRS and YFSETQ.

This clonotype was counted ten times or more. The rearrangement uses TRBV2 and TRBJ1-5; D perhaps matches TRBD1 (5 bases). The CDR3 covers 13 residues. Per the germline V gene, CDR1 is SNHLY and CDR2 is FYNNEI. Trimming took off 6 bases at V and 2 bases at J, with 8 bases between the two ends. The CDR3 is CASRAGGNQPQHF. As DNA, the CDR3 is TGTGCCAGCAGGGCGGGGGGCAATCAGCCCCAGCATTTT.

This clonotype occurred once. This rearrangement joins TRBV20-1 to TRBJ2-5, with D perhaps matching TRBD2 (6 bases). Germline V gene sequence: CDR1 DFQATT, CDR2 SNEGSKA (reference sequence). This CDR3 has 14 amino acids. V dropped 6 bases and J dropped 2 bases, with 16 bases sitting between them. This CDR3 reads CSAPISGVQETQYF. The CDR3 coding sequence is TGCAGTGCCCCGATCTCGGGGGTACAAGAGACCCAGTACTTC.

The table lists this clonotype with many counts. The chain employs TRBV19 and TRBJ1-2, with D tentatively TRBD1 (5 bases). The CDR3 is made up of 12 amino acids. V lost 6 bases to trimming and J lost 6 bases, with 11 bases between them. Germline V gene data show CDR1 as LNHDA and CDR2 as SQIVND (reference sequence). The DNA of the CDR3 is TGTGCCAGTAGGGGGCAGGGACATGGCTACACCTTC. Its translation: CASRGQGHGYTF.